The 14 T cell receptor beta chains presented below share a single source sample, sequenced in a study of blood T cell repertoires in COVID-19. TCRdb's copy holds only in-frame clones and misses some; the assay was immunoSEQ multiplex PCR. Seen here are 62,000 or so clones, 80% to 90% observed once, and the top ten hold approximately 1.4%. The sample comprised peripheral blood. The receptors come from a woman aged 60-75 years with acute or convalescent COVID-19.

The chain links TRBV3-1 (or the pseudogene TRBV3-2) to TRBJ2-1, with D possibly TRBD2 on 6 matching bases. CDR1 is LGHDT and CDR2 is YNNKEL in the germline V gene (reference sequence). This CDR3 is built from 16 residues. Trimming removed 1 base at V and 0 bases at J, with 10 bases between. CDR3 amino acids: CASSQGVGSSYNEQFF. The CDR3 bases are TGTGCCAGCAGCCAAGGGGTCGGGAGCTCCTACAATGAGCAGTTCTTC.

This clone came up once. The genes are TRBV18 and TRBJ1-5, with a possible D match to TRBD1 (5 bases). Looked up from germline, CDR1 is KGHSH and CDR2 is LQKENI. The CDR3 runs to 15 residues. V was trimmed by 4 bases and J by 0 bases, leaving 10 bases between them. The CDR3, as DNA: TGTGCCAGCTCACTCAAGGGGTATAGCAATCAGCCCCAGCATTTT. Its translation is CASSLKGYSNQPQHF.

This clone was detected many times. In nucleotides, the CDR3 is TGCGCCAGCAGCTTGGGAGCGGGCTTTAGCTACGAGCAGTACTTC. Protein: CASSLGAGFSYEQYF. This rearrangement joins TRBV5-1 to TRBJ2-7, with D possibly matching TRBD2 (6 bases). The CDR3 totals 15 residues. Trimming removed 0 bases from V and 3 bases from J, with 13 bases in between. Germline CDR1 SGHRS, CDR2 YFSETQ.

This chain connects TRBV6-5 to TRBJ1-4; 8 bases map to TRBD1. V was clipped by 5 bases and J by 8 bases; unmatched bases: 10. The germline gives CDR1 MNHEY, CDR2 SVGAGI. The CDR3 is 15 residues long. Written as DNA, the CDR3 is TGTGCCAGCAGTCTGGACAGGGCCCGCGGAGAAAAACTGTTTTTT. This gives the protein CASSLDRARGEKLFF.

This chain uses TRBV18 with TRBJ1-2; 7 positions agree with TRBD1. The junction had 12 bases not matched to a gene; V was cut back by 2 bases and J by 9 bases. This CDR3 is built from 15 residues. The germline CDR1 and CDR2 sequences are KGHSH and LQKENI. The CDR3 spells CASSPSGQALESYTF. The CDR3 DNA reads as TGTGCCAGCTCACCAAGCGGACAGGCCCTCGAGAGCTACACCTTC.

V usage is TRBV29-1 and J usage is TRBJ1-1; unclear D gene. V was trimmed by 3 bases and J by 1 base, leaving 12 bases between them. The CDR3 is 14 amino acids. Germline V gene lookup returns CDR1 SQVTM and CDR2 ANQGSEA. The CDR3 DNA sequence: TGCAGCGTTGATTCGGCGGCCCCGAACACTGAAGCTTTCTTT. Protein sequence: CSVDSAAPNTEAFF.

The chain combines TRBV7-8 with TRBJ1-5; D not resolved. This CDR3 has 16 residues. The V end lost 1 base, the J end lost 1 base, and 11 bases lay between the germline ends. CDR1 is SGHVS and CDR2 is FQNEAQ in the germline V gene. CDR3 protein: CASSLGVAGSNQPQHF. The CDR3 DNA reads TGTGCCAGCAGCTTAGGTGTGGCAGGAAGCAATCAGCCCCAGCATTTT.

This rearrangement joins TRBV5-1 to TRBJ2-7, with 9 nucleotides matching TRBD2. The CDR3 covers 15 residues. Trimming cost V 0 bases and J 2 bases; bases outside gene matches: 3. CDR1 is SGHRS, CDR2 YFSETQ, per germline. The CDR3: CASSLAGGRAYEQYF. The CDR3 nucleotides are TGCGCCAGCAGCTTGGCTGGCGGGAGGGCCTACGAGCAGTACTTC.

J is TRBJ2-5 and V is TRBV9; 7 positions match TRBD1. V gave up 8 bases and J gave up 5 bases; unmatched junction bases: 15. This CDR3 comprises 15 residues. Per germline, CDR1 SGDLS and CDR2 YYNGEE. In DNA, the CDR3 is TGTGCCAGTCGGAGACAGGGTCGGGTCTCGGAGACCCAGTACTTC. Encoded protein: CASRRQGRVSETQYF.

This chain links TRBV6-6 with TRBJ2-7; no clear D gene. Germline CDR1 reads MNHNY; CDR2 reads SVGAGI (reference sequence). The germline V and J ends were trimmed by 2 bases and 4 bases, with 6 bases remaining between them. CDR3 length: 12 residues. The CDR3 reads CASSYVDYEQYF. CDR3 nucleotides: TGTGCCAGCAGTTACGTAGATTACGAGCAGTACTTC.

V and J are TRBV10-3 and TRBJ1-1; the D is unclear. The CDR3 sequence is 19 residues long. Trimming removed 3 bases from V and 1 base from J, with 24 bases in between. The V gene's germline CDR1 is ENHRY and CDR2 SYGVKD. DNA for the CDR3: TGTGCCATCAGTGAATATGAATTTGGGAGGATGGTGGGGAACACTGAAGCTTTCTTT. Translating it yields CAISEYEFGRMVGNTEAFF.

The chain joins TRBV15 to TRBJ1-2, with 9 bases fitting TRBD1. The germline V gene has CDR1 LNHNV and CDR2 YYDKDF (reference sequence). J was trimmed by 1 base and V by 2 bases; bases with no gene match: 5. CDR3 size: 16 residues. CDR3 DNA: TGTGCCACCAGCAGACGAGGACAGGGGTTTAACTATGGCTACACCTTC. Translation gives CATSRRGQGFNYGYTF. Drawing the rest from reference TRBV15 and TRBJ1-2, the complete variable domain is DAMVIQNPRYQVTQFGKPVTLSCSQTLNHNVMYWYQQKSSQAPKLLFHYYDKDFNNEADTPDNFQSRRPNTSFCFLDIRSPGLGDTAMYLCATSRRGQGFNYGYTFGSGTRLTVV.

V is TRBV6-5 and J is TRBJ2-7; TRBD2 agrees at 7 bases. J was trimmed by 4 bases and V by 6 bases; bases with no gene match: 9. The V gene's germline CDR1 is MNHEY and CDR2 SVGAGI. The CDR3 totals 14 residues. In DNA, the CDR3 is TGTGCCAGCAGCGGGGGAGGGCCTGGGTACGAGCAGTACTTC. Encoded protein: CASSGGGPGYEQYF.

The V and J genes are TRBV28 and TRBJ2-1; 8 positions match TRBD1. This CDR3 spans 14 amino acids. Per germline, CDR1 MDHEN and CDR2 SYDVKM. V dropped 9 bases and J dropped 4; count of bases not matched to a gene: 8. As DNA, the CDR3 is TGTGCCAGTCGACCAGGGGGCGCTTACAATGAGCAGTTCTTC. Translation gives CASRPGGAYNEQFF.